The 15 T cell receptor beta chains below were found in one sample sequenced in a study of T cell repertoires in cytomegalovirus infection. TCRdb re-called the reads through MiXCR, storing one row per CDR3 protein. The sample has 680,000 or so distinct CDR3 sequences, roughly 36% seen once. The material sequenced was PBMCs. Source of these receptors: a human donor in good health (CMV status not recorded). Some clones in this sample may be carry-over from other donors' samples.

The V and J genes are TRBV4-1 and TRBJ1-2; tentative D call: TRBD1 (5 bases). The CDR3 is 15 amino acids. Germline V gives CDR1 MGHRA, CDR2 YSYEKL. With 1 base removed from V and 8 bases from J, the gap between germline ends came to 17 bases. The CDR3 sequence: CASSQGSGQGRGYTF. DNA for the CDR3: TGCGCCAGCAGCCAAGGGTCAGGGCAGGGCAGGGGCTACACCTTC.

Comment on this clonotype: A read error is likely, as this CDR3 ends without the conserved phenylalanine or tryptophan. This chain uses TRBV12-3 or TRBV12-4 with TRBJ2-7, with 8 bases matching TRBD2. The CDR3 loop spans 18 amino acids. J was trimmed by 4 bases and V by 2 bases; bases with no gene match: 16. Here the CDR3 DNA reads TGTGCCAGCAGTTTACACAACCCGGGAGGGGCAGGGGTATACGAGCAGTACTTA. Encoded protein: CASSLHNPGGAGVYEQYL.

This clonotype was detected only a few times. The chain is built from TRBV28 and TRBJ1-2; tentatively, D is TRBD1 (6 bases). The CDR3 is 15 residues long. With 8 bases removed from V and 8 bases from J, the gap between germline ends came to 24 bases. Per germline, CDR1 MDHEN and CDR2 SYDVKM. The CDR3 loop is CASQFPAGQGLGYTF. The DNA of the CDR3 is TGTGCCAGCCAGTTTCCGGCCGGCCAGGGGCTCGGCTACACCTTC.

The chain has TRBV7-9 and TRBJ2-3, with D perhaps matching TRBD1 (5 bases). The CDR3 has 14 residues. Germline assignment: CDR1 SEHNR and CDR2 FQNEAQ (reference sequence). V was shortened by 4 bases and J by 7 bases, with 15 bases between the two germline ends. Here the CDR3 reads CASSSTDPRHTQYF. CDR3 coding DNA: TGTGCCAGCAGCTCGACAGACCCCAGACATACGCAGTATTTT.

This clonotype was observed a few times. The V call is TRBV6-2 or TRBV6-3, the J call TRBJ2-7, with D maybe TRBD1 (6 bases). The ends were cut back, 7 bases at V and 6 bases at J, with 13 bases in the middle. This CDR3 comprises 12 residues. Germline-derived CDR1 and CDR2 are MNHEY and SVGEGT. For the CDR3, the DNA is TGTGCCAGCAAGACAGGATCGGCCGAGCAGTACTTC. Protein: CASKTGSAEQYF.

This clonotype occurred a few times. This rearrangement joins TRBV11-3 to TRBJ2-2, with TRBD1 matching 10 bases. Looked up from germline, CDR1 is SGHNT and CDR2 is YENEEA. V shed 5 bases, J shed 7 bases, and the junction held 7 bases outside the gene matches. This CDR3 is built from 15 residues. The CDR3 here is CASSKGQGFIGELFF. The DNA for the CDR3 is TGTGCCAGCAGCAAGGGACAGGGGTTCATCGGGGAGCTGTTTTTT.

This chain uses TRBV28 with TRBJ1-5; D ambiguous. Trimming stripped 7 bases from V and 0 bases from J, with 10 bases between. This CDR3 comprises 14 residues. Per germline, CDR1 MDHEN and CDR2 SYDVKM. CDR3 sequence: CASNRDYSNQPQHF. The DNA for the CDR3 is TGTGCCAGCAACCGGGATTATAGCAATCAGCCCCAGCATTTT.

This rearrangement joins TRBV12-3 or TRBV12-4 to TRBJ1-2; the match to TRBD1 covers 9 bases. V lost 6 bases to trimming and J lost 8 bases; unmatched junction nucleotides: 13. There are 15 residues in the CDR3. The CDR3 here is CASSLRQGGRFGYTF. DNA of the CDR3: TGTGCCAGCAGCCTCAGACAGGGGGGTCGTTTCGGCTACACCTTC.

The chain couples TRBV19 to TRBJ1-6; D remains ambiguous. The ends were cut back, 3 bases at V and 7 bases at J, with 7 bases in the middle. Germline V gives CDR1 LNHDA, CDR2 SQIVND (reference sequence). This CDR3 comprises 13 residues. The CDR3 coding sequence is TGTGCCAGTAGTATCCCGGGAAATTCACCCCTCCACTTT. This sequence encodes CASSIPGNSPLHF.

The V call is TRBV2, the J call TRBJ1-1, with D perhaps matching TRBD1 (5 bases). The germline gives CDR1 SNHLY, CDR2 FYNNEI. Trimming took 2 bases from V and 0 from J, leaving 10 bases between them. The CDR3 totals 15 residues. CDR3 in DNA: TGTGCCAGCAGTGAATTTTCAGGGCTGAACACTGAAGCTTTCTTT. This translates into CASSEFSGLNTEAFF.

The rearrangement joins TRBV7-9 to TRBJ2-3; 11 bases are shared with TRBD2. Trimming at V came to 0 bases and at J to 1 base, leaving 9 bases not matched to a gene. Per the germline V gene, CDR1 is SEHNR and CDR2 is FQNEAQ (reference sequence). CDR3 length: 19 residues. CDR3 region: CASSLALAGAQKGTDTQYF. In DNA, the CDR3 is TGTGCCAGCAGCTTAGCACTAGCGGGAGCTCAGAAGGGCACAGATACGCAGTATTTT.

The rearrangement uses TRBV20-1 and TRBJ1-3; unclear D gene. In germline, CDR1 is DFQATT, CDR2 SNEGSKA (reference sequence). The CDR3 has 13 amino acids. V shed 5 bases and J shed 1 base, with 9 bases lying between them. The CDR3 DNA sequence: TGCAGTGCTGGGCGGGGATCTGGAAACACCATATATTTT. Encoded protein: CSAGRGSGNTIYF.

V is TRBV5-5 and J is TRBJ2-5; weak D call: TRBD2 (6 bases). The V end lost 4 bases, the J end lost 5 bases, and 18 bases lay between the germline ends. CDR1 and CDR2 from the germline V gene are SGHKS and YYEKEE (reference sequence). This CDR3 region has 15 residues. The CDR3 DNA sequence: TGTGCCAGCAGCAATACACGGCGGGGTGGTGAGACCCAGTACTTC. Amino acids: CASSNTRRGGETQYF.

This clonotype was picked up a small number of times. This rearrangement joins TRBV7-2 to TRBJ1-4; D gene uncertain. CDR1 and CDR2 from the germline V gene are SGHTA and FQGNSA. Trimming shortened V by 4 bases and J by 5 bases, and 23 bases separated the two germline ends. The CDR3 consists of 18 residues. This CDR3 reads CASSSPEYKERPNEKLFF. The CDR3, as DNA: TGTGCCAGCAGCTCCCCCGAATACAAGGAGAGACCAAATGAAAAACTGTTTTTT. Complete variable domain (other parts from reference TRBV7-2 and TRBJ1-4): GAGVSQSPSNKVTEKGKDVELRCDPISGHTALYWYRQSLGQGLEFLIYFQGNSAPDKSGLPSDRFSAERTGGSVSTLTIQRTQQEDSAVYLCASSSPEYKERPNEKLFFGSGTQLSVL.

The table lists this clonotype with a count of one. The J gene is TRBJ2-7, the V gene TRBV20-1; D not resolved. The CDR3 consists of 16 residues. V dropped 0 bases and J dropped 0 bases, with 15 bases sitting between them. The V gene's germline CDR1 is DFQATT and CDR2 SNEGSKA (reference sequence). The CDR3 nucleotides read TGCAGTGCTAGAGACCTTGTGGGTAGAAACTCCTACGAGCAGTACTTC. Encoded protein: CSARDLVGRNSYEQYF.